The 8 T cell receptor beta chains below were found in one sample sequenced in a study of blood T cell repertoires in COVID-19. Sequenced by immunoSEQ multiplex PCR; TCRdb stores in-frame clones only, minus some. The repertoire includes about 200,000 clones, 75% to 85% of them detected once, and over 7% sits in the top ten. Sequenced input: peripheral blood. The receptors here all came from a woman older than 75 with COVID-19, enrolled during active disease.

The gene calls are TRBV7-2 and TRBJ1-1, with 8 positions matching TRBD1. The germline V gene has CDR1 SGHTA and CDR2 FQGNSA. This CDR3 comprises 14 residues. Trimming took 5 bases from V and 1 from J; bases not matched to a gene: 3. The CDR3 reads CASSQGASNTEAFF. CDR3 in DNA: TGTGCCAGCAGCCAGGGGGCGTCGAACACTGAAGCTTTCTTT.

Turning to this clone: At one end the junction does not follow the germline gene, possibly because of a read error. V is TRBV6-6 and J is TRBJ2-3; D might be TRBD2 (5 bases). Germline CDR1 reads MNHNY; CDR2 reads SVGAGI (reference sequence). The CDR3 loop spans 16 amino acids. In DNA form, the CDR3 reads TGCCTGAGCCCGAGCGGAGATGGGGTATCGACAGATACGCAGTATTTT. This encodes CLSPSGDGVSTDTQYF.

The V gene is TRBV28, the J gene TRBJ1-1; 8 nucleotides agree with TRBD1. Germline loops: CDR1 MDHEN, CDR2 SYDVKM. V lost 2 bases and J lost 8; bases outside the gene matches: 1. This CDR3 has 12 amino acids. DNA for the CDR3: TGTGCCAGCAGTTTAGGGGACAGGGAAGCTTTCTTT. It yields the protein CASSLGDREAFF.

V is TRBV7-3 and J is TRBJ1-1, with TRBD1 as a possible D gene (5 bases). The V gene lost 3 bases and the J gene lost 1 base, with 12 bases spanning the gap. Germline CDR1 and CDR2: SGHTA and FQGTGA. This CDR3 has 15 residues. The CDR3 DNA is TGTGCCAGCAGCTTGTGGGGCGGAGAGAACACTGAAGCTTTCTTT. Translation gives CASSLWGGENTEAFF.

The V call is TRBV14, the J call TRBJ2-7; weak D call: TRBD2 (6 bases). Trimming pared 0 bases from V and 1 base from J, leaving 22 bases between. The CDR3 loop spans 19 amino acids. Germline values: CDR1 SGHDN, CDR2 FVKESK. The CDR3 region has the DNA TGTGCCAGCAGCCAAGACGGGGGTGTCTCGCGCTATAGATCCTACGAGCAGTACTTC. Translation gives CASSQDGGVSRYRSYEQYF.

J is TRBJ1-6 and V is TRBV6-2 or TRBV6-3; tentatively, D is TRBD1 (5 bases). Trimming pared 4 bases from V and 7 bases from J, leaving 17 bases between. The germline gives CDR1 MNHEY, CDR2 SVGEGT. The CDR3 has 16 residues. As DNA, the CDR3 is TGTGCCAGCAGTTCCCAGAGAACAGGAGGGAATTCACCCCTCCACTTT. As protein: CASSSQRTGGNSPLHF.

The chain recombines TRBV2 with TRBJ2-7; 8 bases align to TRBD1. This CDR3 comprises 13 residues. V shed 7 bases and J 2 bases; nucleotides not matched to a gene: 4. CDR1 and CDR2 (germline): SNHLY, FYNNEI. The CDR3, as DNA: TGTGCCAGCACCGCGGACAGGGCCTACGAGCAGTACTTC. Translation gives CASTADRAYEQYF.

The sample holds one count of this clone. V usage is TRBV9 and J usage is TRBJ1-6; 9 nucleotides match TRBD1. The CDR3 has 16 residues. The germline gives CDR1 SGDLS, CDR2 YYNGEE. V was pared by 3 bases and J by 10 bases, with 11 bases of the junction left unmatched. CDR3 nucleotides: TGTGCCAGCAGCGGCGGCTTGGACAGGGGAAACTCACCCCTCCACTTT. This gives the protein CASSGGLDRGNSPLHF. The whole variable domain, filled in from reference TRBV9 and TRBJ1-6, reads DSGVTQTPKHLITATGQRVTLRCSPRSGDLSVYWYQQSLDQGLQFLIQYYNGEERAKGNILERFSAQQFPDLHSELNLSSLELGDSALYFCASSGGLDRGNSPLHFGNGTRLTVT.